This TCR beta chain derives from a study of CD8+ T cells in alopecia areata. Study-wide background: Dosing spanned 6 to 18 months on tofacitinib, then 6 months off drug.

Trimming shortened V by 0 bases and J by 0 bases, and 6 bases separated the two germline ends. CDR3 length: 15 amino acids. The germline gives CDR1 MGHRA, CDR2 YSYEKL. Extracted from the samples, RNA was reverse transcribed into cDNA to serve as the sequencing template. The method was immunoSEQ multiplex PCR; TCRdb's version includes in-frame clones alone and lacks a portion of them. The sample lists over 200,000 clones, 64% occurring once. Stated treatment: oral pan-JAK inhibitor, 5-10 mg twice daily. The chain has TRBV4-1 and TRBJ1-5; D not resolved. The sequencing here drew on CD4+ T cells sorted from blood, taken at week 4, from a patient treated with tofacitinib. This TCR came from a human donor with alopecia areata. CDR3 nucleotide sequence: TGCGCCAGCAGCCAAGATCCTCTTAGCAATCAGCCCCAGCATTTT. Its protein product is CASSQDPLSNQPQHF.